This T cell receptor beta chain was sequenced during a study of graft-versus-host responses after intestinal transplantation. Regarding this clone: The antigen is undetermined.

CDR1 MNHEY and CDR2 SVGAGI come from the germline V gene. This CDR3 has 15 residues. With 6 bases clipped from V and 5 bases from J, the junction kept 9 bases outside the gene matches. Some clones are missing from TCRdb's copy, which holds only in-frame ones; the method was immunoSEQ multiplex PCR. This table holds about 120,000 clones, 93% found once. This chain links TRBV6-5 with TRBJ2-1; 8 bases are shared with TRBD2. Material: unstimulated CD8+ T cells sorted from spleen or lymph node cells, obtained before transplant. The sequence was obtained from a human donor who was the organ donor for an intestinal transplant. The CDR3 DNA reads as TGTGCCAGCAGCCCCGTTAGCGGGAACAACAATGAGCAGTTCTTC. Translated: CASSPVSGNNNEQFF.